A selection of T cell receptor beta chains follows, all from one sample in a study of persistence of HIV-infected CD4 T cells. No antigen has been assigned to these receptors. TCRdb's copy holds only in-frame clones and misses some; the assay was immunoSEQ multiplex PCR. The table has approximately 46,000 clones, 70% to 90% seen once. The sequencing used CD4+ T cells sorted from PBMCs after roughly 18-hour stimulation, collected from a patient who received antiretroviral therapy. The source is an adult woman with HIV who was CMV-seropositive. Both conserved end residues are part of each CDR3. D genes are given only for firm matches. Size is omitted from some rows. Given values are once, few, many or a class for expanded clones.

j_gene | d_gene | v_gene | abundance | CDR3nt | CDR3aa
TRBJ1-2 | . | TRBV6-5 | . | TGTGCCAGCAGTTCCCCTAACTCTGGCTACACCTTC | CASSSPNSGYTF
TRBJ1-6 | . | TRBV14 | . | TGTGCCAGCAGCCCGGAGTGGGATTCACCCCTCCACTTT | CASSPEWDSPLHF
TRBJ2-7 | . | TRBV12-3/TRBV12-4 | . | TGTGCCAGCAGTTTTTTCCCCTCCGAGCAGTACTTC | CASSFFPSEQYF
TRBJ1-1 | . | TRBV30 | . | TGTGCCTGGGTCCAGTACACTGAAGCTTTCTTT | CAWVQYTEAFF
TRBJ2-1 | . | TRBV3-1/TRBV3-2 | few | TGTGCCAGCAGCCAAGGGGATCGGGCAGGGCCCGATTTAATAGATGAGCAGTTCTTC | CASSQGDRAGPDLIDEQFF
TRBJ2-2 | . | TRBV9 | . | TGTGCCAGCAGCGTAGATCCGACCGGGGAGCTGTTTTTT | CASSVDPTGELFF
TRBJ1-4 | . | TRBV7-7 | . | TGTGCCAGCAGCCCCGACAGAAAATCAACTAATGAAAAACTGTTTTTT | CASSPDRKSTNEKLFF
TRBJ2-7 | TRBD2 | TRBV12-3/TRBV12-4 | . | TGTGCCAGCAGCCCGGGACTAGCGGGCGAGCAGTACTTC | CASSPGLAGEQYF
TRBJ1-3 | TRBD1 | TRBV5-1 | . | TGCGCCAGCAGCGGGACAGGGGGTAAAGGAAACACCATATATTTT | CASSGTGGKGNTIYF
TRBJ1-5 | . | TRBV20-1 | . | TGCAGTCTCCTTCAGCCCCAGCATTTT | CSLLQPQHF
TRBJ1-2 | TRBD1 | TRBV6-2/TRBV6-3 | . | TGTGCCAGCAGTTACTCCCAGGGGGTATATGGCTACACCTTC | CASSYSQGVYGYTF
TRBJ2-7 | TRBD1 | TRBV4-3 | . | TGCGCCAGCAGCCTCGGGACAGGGGGCCTATACGAGCAGTACTTC | CASSLGTGGLYEQYF
TRBJ1-4 | . | TRBV30 | once | TGTGCCGGACGGGGGCCGGGTAATGAAAAACTGTTTTTT | CAGRGPGNEKLFF
TRBJ1-5 | TRBD1 | TRBV2 | . | TGTGCCAGTGGACAGGGCAAGAGCAATCAGCCCCAGCATTTT | CASGQGKSNQPQHF
TRBJ1-5 | . | TRBV2 | few | TGTGCCAGCAGACTAGGTCAGCCCCAGCATTTT | CASRLGQPQHF
TRBJ1-1 | . | TRBV7-2 | . | TGTGCCAGCCAACAGACATTGGGGAACACTGAAGCTTTCTTT | CASQQTLGNTEAFF
TRBJ1-2 | . | TRBV7-9 | once | TGTGCCAGCAGCCAGACAGAATATGGCTACACCTTC | CASSQTEYGYTF
TRBJ2-3 | TRBD2 | TRBV10-3 | . | TGTGCCATCAGTGGGACTAGCGGGAGGGCAGATACGCAGTATTTT | CAISGTSGRADTQYF
TRBJ2-5 | TRBD1 | TRBV18 | . | TGTGCCAGCTCACCGGGCCGGGACAGGGGGAGGACCCAGTACTTC | CASSPGRDRGRTQYF
TRBJ2-7 | . | TRBV27 | . | TGTGCCAGCAGTCAACAGACGACAGCACTCCACTACGAGCAGTACTTC | CASSQQTTALHYEQYF
TRBJ2-7 | . | TRBV25-1 | . | TGTGCCAGCAGTGAAGGAGGGTACGAGCAGTACTTC | CASSEGGYEQYF
TRBJ1-2 | TRBD1 | TRBV5-4 | . | TGTGCCAGCAGCGGGGGGACAGTAGACTATGGCTACACCTTC | CASSGGTVDYGYTF
TRBJ1-2 | TRBD1 | TRBV2 | . | TGTGCCATCCGACAGGGGCCCTCCTATGGCTACACCTTC | CAIRQGPSYGYTF
TRBJ2-6 | . | TRBV28 | . | TGTGCCAGCAGCTCTGGGGGCTCTGGGGCCAACGTCCTGACTTTC | CASSSGGSGANVLTF
TRBJ2-3 | . | TRBV18 | . | TGTGCCAGCTCACCACGGCAGGCAGGCGCAGATACGCAGTATTTT | CASSPRQAGADTQYF
TRBJ1-1 | . | TRBV7-6 | . | TGTGCCAGCAGCTTCCCGAACACTGAAGCTTTCTTT | CASSFPNTEAFF
TRBJ2-7 | TRBD1 | TRBV5-1 | . | TGCGCCAGCAGCTTGGCCACGCTAAGGGGGACAGGGGGCGAGCAGTACTTC | CASSLATLRGTGGEQYF
TRBJ2-5 | . | TRBV14 | . | TGTGCCAGCAGCCAGCAGCTTCAAGAGACCCAGTACTTC | CASSQQLQETQYF
TRBJ2-1 | TRBD2 | TRBV27 | . | TGTGCCAGCGGCGAACTAGCGGACTACAATGAGCAGTTCTTC | CASGELADYNEQFF
TRBJ2-3 | TRBD2 | TRBV27 | once | TGTGCCAGCAGTGGACTAGCGGGGGGGCGGTACACAGATACGCAGTATTTT | CASSGLAGGRYTDTQYF
TRBJ2-4 | . | TRBV20-1 | . | TGCAGTGCTAGTCCGCCTACCCGCGCCAAAAACATTCAGTACTTC | CSASPPTRAKNIQYF
TRBJ2-7 | TRBD1 | TRBV12-3/TRBV12-4 | . | TGTGCCAGCAGGACAGGGGGAGAAGGGGAGCAGTACTTC | CASRTGGEGEQYF
TRBJ1-1 | . | TRBV19 | . | TGTGCCAGTAGTCCCAGGGTCTCCATGAACACTGAAGCTTTCTTT | CASSPRVSMNTEAFF
TRBJ1-1 | . | TRBV11-3 | few | TGTGCCAGCAGCTTTTCAGGAGCGGACACTGAAGCTTTCTTT | CASSFSGADTEAFF
TRBJ1-1 | . | TRBV30 | . | TGTGCCTGGATGCAGGGCCGAAAGAACACTGAAGCTTTCTTT | CAWMQGRKNTEAFF
TRBJ1-1 | . | TRBV6-5 | few | TGTGCCAGCAGGTCGAGGCCAAGCACTGAAGCTTTCTTT | CASRSRPSTEAFF
TRBJ2-1 | . | TRBV10-2 | . | TGCGCCAGCAGCGGGCGGACGGCAGGTTCCTACAATGAGCAGTTCTTC | CASSGRTAGSYNEQFF
TRBJ1-5 | . | TRBV12-3/TRBV12-4 | . | TGTGCCAGCAGTTTAAGGGGAGAACAGCCCCAGCATTTT | CASSLRGEQPQHF
TRBJ1-2 | . | TRBV14 | . | TGTGCCAGCAGCCAAGATCTATGGGGGGTTCTTGGCTACACCTTC | CASSQDLWGVLGYTF
TRBJ1-3 | . | TRBV3-1/TRBV3-2 | . | TGTGCCAGCAGCCATGGGGGGACGTACCGCTCTGGAAACACCATATATTTT | CASSHGGTYRSGNTIYF
TRBJ2-6 | TRBD1 | TRBV29-1 | . | TGCAGCGCCTCGAGGACAGGGGTTGGGGCCAACGTCCTGACTTTC | CSASRTGVGANVLTF
TRBJ2-3 | TRBD2 | TRBV19 | . | TGTGCCAGTAAAAGCGGGAGTATTGGCACAGATACGCAGTATTTT | CASKSGSIGTDTQYF
TRBJ2-3 | . | TRBV19 | . | TGTGCCAGTAGTATAAGGAGACCTAGCACAGATACGCAGTATTTT | CASSIRRPSTDTQYF
TRBJ2-5 | TRBD2 | TRBV18 | . | TGTGCCAGCTCCCTAGCGGGGCCTCAAGAGACCCAGTACTTC | CASSLAGPQETQYF
TRBJ1-1 | . | TRBV12-5 | . | TGTGCTAGTGGCCTCAACACTGAAGCTTTCTTT | CASGLNTEAFF
TRBJ2-7 | . | TRBV6-1 | . | TGTGCCAGCAGTGAGTTTGGTGGTTACTCCTACGAGCAGTACTTC | CASSEFGGYSYEQYF
TRBJ1-6 | TRBD1 | TRBV11-3 | . | TGTGCCAGCAGCGGGGGACAGGGCTATAATTCACCCCTCCACTTT | CASSGGQGYNSPLHF